A selection of T cell receptor beta chains follows, all from one sample in a study of cytomegalovirus exposure and HLA in healthy donors. TCRdb's copy holds only in-frame clones and misses some; the assay was immunoSEQ multiplex PCR. The sample yields tens of thousands of clones, roughly 73% seen once. The sample consisted of PBMCs. The receptor set was obtained from a woman aged 40 to 50 in good health and CMV-seropositive. Each CDR3 is given with its conserved first and last residue. D genes are given only for firm matches. Size values are once, few and many counts, or a class for expanded clones, and some rows have none.

clone_size,j_call,d_call,v_call,cdr3_aa,cdr3_nt
.,TRBJ2-7,.,TRBV4-1,CASSHSQWSYEQYF,TGCGCCAGCAGCCACTCTCAGTGGTCCTACGAGCAGTACTTC
once,TRBJ2-7,TRBD1,TRBV5-1,CASSLAATGGKDEQYF,TGCGCCAGCAGCTTGGCCGCGACAGGGGGGAAGGACGAGCAGTACTTC
.,TRBJ1-2,.,TRBV30,CAWRARGPYGYTF,TGTGCCTGGAGAGCCAGGGGACCCTATGGCTACACCTTC
.,TRBJ1-6,TRBD1,TRBV7-8,CASQGGANSPLHF,TGTGCCAGCCAGGGGGGAGCCAATTCACCCCTCCACTTT
.,TRBJ2-7,.,TRBV19,CASTPGRDMYEQYF,TGTGCCAGTACCCCCGGCCGGGACATGTACGAGCAGTACTTC
.,TRBJ2-3,.,TRBV5-1,CASSLAEASWYF,TGCGCCAGCAGCTTGGCCGAGGCTAGCTGGTATTTT
.,TRBJ2-1,TRBD2,TRBV7-3,CASSSGGQDEQFF,TGTGCCAGCAGCAGCGGGGGGCAAGATGAGCAGTTCTTC
.,TRBJ2-1,.,TRBV4-2,CASSHSYDNEQFF,TGTGCCAGCAGCCACTCCTATGACAATGAGCAGTTCTTC
.,TRBJ2-2,.,TRBV9,CASTPLFGNTGELFF,TGTGCCAGCACCCCCCTATTTGGGAACACCGGGGAGCTGTTTTTT
.,TRBJ1-2,.,TRBV29-1,CSVVRRNEYGYTF,TGCAGCGTTGTGCGTCGAAATGAGTATGGCTACACCTTC
.,TRBJ1-5,.,TRBV29-1,CSPRGGVSNQPQHF,TGCAGCCCACGGGGGGGGGTCAGCAATCAGCCCCAGCATTTT
.,TRBJ1-1,TRBD1,TRBV27,CASRRQGDTEAFF,TGTGCCAGCAGGCGACAGGGGGACACTGAAGCTTTCTTT
.,TRBJ2-3,.,TRBV4-2,CASSQDRGDTQYF,TGTGCCAGCAGCCAAGATAGAGGGGATACGCAGTATTTT
few,TRBJ2-5,TRBD2,TRBV7-9,CASSLRSLAEETQYF,TGTGCCAGCAGCTTACGGAGCCTAGCGGAAGAGACCCAGTACTTC
medium-sized,TRBJ2-5,.,TRBV4-1,CASSPLLAETQYF,TGCGCCAGCAGCCCGTTACTAGCAGAGACCCAGTACTTC
.,TRBJ1-1,.,TRBV19,CASSPNTEAFF,TGTGCCAGTAGCCCTAACACTGAAGCTTTCTTT
.,TRBJ1-4,.,TRBV7-2,CASSLTQATNEKLFF,TGTGCCAGCAGCTTGACCCAGGCAACTAATGAAAAACTGTTTTTT
few,TRBJ1-2,TRBD1,TRBV29-1,CSVDGGTGHGYTF,TGCAGCGTTGACGGGGGGACAGGGCACGGCTACACCTTC
.,TRBJ1-1,.,TRBV6-5,CASRRDRSQGTEAFF,TGTGCCAGCAGACGAGACCGATCCCAGGGGACTGAAGCTTTCTTT
.,TRBJ2-7,.,TRBV13,CASTSRGAGRYEQYF,TGTGCCAGCACGAGTCGCGGCGCGGGGCGCTACGAGCAGTACTTC
.,TRBJ1-6,TRBD1,TRBV7-2,CASSLAPGQSGSPLHF,TGTGCCAGCAGCTTAGCCCCGGGACAGTCAGGTTCACCCCTCCACTTT
.,TRBJ2-7,.,TRBV5-1,CASSPEGGSYEQYF,TGCGCCAGCAGCCCCGAGGGAGGATCCTACGAGCAGTACTTC
.,TRBJ1-2,TRBD1,TRBV18,CASSPTSDRNYGYTF,TGTGCCAGCTCACCAACTTCGGACAGGAACTATGGCTACACCTTC
.,TRBJ2-3,.,TRBV7-2,CASSTDFTDTQYF,TGTGCCAGCAGCACGGACTTTACAGATACGCAGTATTTT
once,TRBJ2-5,TRBD2,TRBV4-2,CASSQDRAGGQETQYF,TGTGCCAGCAGCCAAGATAGAGCGGGGGGCCAAGAGACCCAGTACTTC
.,TRBJ1-4,.,TRBV18,CASSPGQIATNEKLFF,TGTGCCAGCTCACCTGGACAGATTGCAACTAATGAAAAACTGTTTTTT
.,TRBJ2-7,.,TRBV6-1,CASSEGDLPYEQYF,TGTGCCAGCAGTGAGGGAGACCTCCCCTACGAGCAGTACTTC
.,TRBJ1-6,.,TRBV30,CAWSVLPWTPRGSPLHF,TGTGCCTGGAGTGTACTTCCTTGGACCCCTAGGGGTTCACCCCTCCACTTT
few,TRBJ1-2,TRBD1,TRBV7-2,CASSPDRANYGYTF,TGTGCCAGCAGTCCCGACAGGGCTAACTATGGCTACACCTTC
once,TRBJ1-1,.,TRBV7-8,CASSLGVRGTEAFF,TGTGCCAGCAGCTTGGGCGTGCGTGGCACTGAAGCTTTCTTT
.,TRBJ2-1,TRBD2,TRBV27,CASSNLAGGREQFF,TGTGCCAGCAGTAACCTAGCGGGGGGGCGGGAGCAGTTCTTC
.,TRBJ1-4,.,TRBV2,CASTGTRRTGEKLFF,TGTGCCAGCACCGGAACCCGGAGGACTGGTGAAAAACTGTTTTTT
.,TRBJ1-6,.,TRBV7-8,CASSLASGGLNSPLHF,TGTGCCAGCAGCTTAGCTTCCGGGGGGTTAAATTCACCCCTCCACTTT
.,TRBJ1-2,.,TRBV7-8,CASSLVSSAVCF,TGTGCCAGCAGCTTAGTATCTTCGGCGGTCTGCTTC
.,TRBJ2-3,.,TRBV30,CAWDGATDTQYF,TGTGCCTGGGATGGGGCTACAGATACGCAGTATTTT
.,TRBJ1-1,.,TRBV6-6,CASSPSYDGTEAFF,TGTGCCAGCAGTCCGTCCTACGATGGCACTGAAGCTTTCTTT
.,TRBJ1-6,TRBD1,TRBV5-1,CASSVPQGVNSPLHF,TGCGCCAGCAGCGTGCCTCAGGGGGTTAATTCACCCCTCCACTTT
.,TRBJ1-2,TRBD1,TRBV30,CAGGTVVYGYTF,TGTGCCGGAGGGACAGTCGTCTATGGCTACACCTTC
once,TRBJ1-6,TRBD1,TRBV15,CATSVRQGISPLHF,TGTGCCACCAGCGTCCGACAGGGGATCTCACCCCTCCACTTT
few,TRBJ1-1,.,TRBV29-1,CSVVYGLNTEAFF,TGCAGCGTCGTCTACGGGTTGAACACTGAAGCTTTCTTT
.,TRBJ2-1,TRBD2,TRBV19,CASNRVAGPYNEQFF,TGTGCCAGTAATCGCGTAGCGGGGCCTTACAATGAGCAGTTCTTC
.,TRBJ1-2,.,TRBV6-6,CASSYNSPPSYGYTF,TGTGCCAGCAGTTACAACTCTCCCCCCTCCTATGGCTACACCTTC
.,TRBJ2-2,TRBD1,TRBV2,CASRETGINTGELFF,TGTGCCAGCAGAGAGACAGGGATAAACACCGGGGAGCTGTTTTTT
.,TRBJ2-5,TRBD1,TRBV6-5,CASRTDTTGTQYF,TGTGCCAGCAGGACGGACACGACAGGGACGCAGTACTTC
.,TRBJ2-7,.,TRBV9,CASSPRQFIHEQYF,TGTGCCAGCAGCCCCAGGCAGTTTATCCACGAGCAGTACTTC
once,TRBJ1-2,.,TRBV5-4,CASSERGRDGYTF,TGTGCCAGCAGCGAGCGGGGGCGGGATGGCTACACCTTC
.,TRBJ2-7,TRBD2,TRBV6-5,CASRTGGYEQYF,TGTGCCAGCAGGACGGGGGGCTACGAGCAGTACTTC
.,TRBJ2-2,.,TRBV7-9,CASSPLSRTGELFF,TGTGCCAGCAGCCCGCTAAGCCGGACCGGGGAGCTGTTTTTT
.,TRBJ2-3,.,TRBV7-3,CASSFRVPDTQYF,TGTGCCAGCAGCTTCAGGGTCCCAGATACGCAGTATTTT
.,TRBJ1-1,.,TRBV28,CASSRTGTLRAFF,TGTGCCAGCAGTCGTACAGGGACCCTGCGGGCTTTCTTT
.,TRBJ1-6,.,TRBV15,CATRSGAAGGDNSPLHF,TGTGCCACCAGATCGGGAGCGGCAGGAGGCGATAATTCACCCCTCCACTTT
few,TRBJ2-3,TRBD2,TRBV7-3,CASSPSGGFRDTQYF,TGTGCCAGCAGCCCCAGCGGGGGATTTAGAGATACGCAGTATTTT
.,TRBJ1-1,.,TRBV7-2,CASSLGREGTEAFF,TGTGCCAGCAGCTTAGGGCGGGAGGGCACTGAAGCTTTCTTT
.,TRBJ2-3,.,TRBV7-2,CASSSLGQSTNTQYF,TGTGCCAGCAGCTCCCTAGGACAGAGCACAAATACGCAGTATTTT